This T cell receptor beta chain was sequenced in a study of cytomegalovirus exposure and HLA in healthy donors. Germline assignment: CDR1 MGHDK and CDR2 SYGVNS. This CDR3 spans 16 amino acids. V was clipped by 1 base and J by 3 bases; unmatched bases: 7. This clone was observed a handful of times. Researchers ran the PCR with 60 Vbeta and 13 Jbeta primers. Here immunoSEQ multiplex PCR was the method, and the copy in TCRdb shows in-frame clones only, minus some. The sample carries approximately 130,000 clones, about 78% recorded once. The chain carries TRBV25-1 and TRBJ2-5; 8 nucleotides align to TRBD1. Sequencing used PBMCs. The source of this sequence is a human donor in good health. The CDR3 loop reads CASSESFAGGKETQYF. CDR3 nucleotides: TGTGCCAGCAGTGAATCATTTGCAGGGGGCAAAGAGACCCAGTACTTC.